The clone carrying this TCR beta chain has ten or more counts. Antigen specificity is unknown. These data originate in a study of T cells after yellow fever vaccination. On the study more broadly: Fractions of low cell number were prepared using SMART-Seq v4 Ultra Low Input.

The CDR3 covers 14 residues. Germline-derived CDR1 and CDR2 are SGHRS and YFSETQ. The ends were cut back, 0 bases at V and 2 bases at J, with 7 bases in the middle. UMIs and a universal primer site were added when TCR cDNA was made by 5'RACE template switching. MiXCR was run by TCRdb on the 5' RACE reads, yielding one entry per CDR3 protein. Found here are 250,000 to 400,000 distinct CDR3 sequences, approximately 4% of them singletons; the top ten hold 15% to 20%. Study-wide results and caveats: Compared with primary, the secondary response was weaker and peaked at day 5, not 15. Among primary-vaccination clones, most reappeared after the booster, at 96% for CD4 and more than 75% for CD8.

Material: PBMCs, obtained 15 days after the yellow fever booster vaccination. This receptor was obtained from a man between 18 and 29 years old who received the YFV17D yellow fever vaccine. The J gene is TRBJ2-3, the V gene TRBV5-1; the D is unclear. In DNA form, the CDR3 reads TGCGCCAGCAGCTTGGAACATATCACAGATACGCAGTATTTT. As protein: CASSLEHITDTQYF. Based on the CDR3 plus reference TRBV5-1 and TRBJ2-3, the full variable domain is KAGVTQTPRYLIKTRGQQVTLSCSPISGHRSVSWYQQTPGQGLQFLFEYFSETQRNKGNFPGRFSGRQFSNSRSEMNVSTLELGDSALYLCASSLEHITDTQYFGPGTRLTVL.